The 19 T cell receptor beta chains below were found in one sample sequenced in a study of naive and memory T cell subsets. Whole-study findings and limits: Especially in CD8 cells, naive repertoires contained a few larger clonotypes, possibly CD45RA-re-expressing memory cells.

These receptors lack a known antigen. Two oligonucleotides, mixed equimolar, formed the beta constant-region primer covering TRBC1 and TRBC2. The ligated cDNA underwent four PCR rounds using SP2 and nested alpha and beta constant-region primers. A single record per CDR3 protein comes from TCRdb applying MiXCR to the UMI-ligation and nested PCR reads. Among approximately 140,000 distinct CDR3 sequences listed, about 23% were seen once. Input material: naive CD4+ T cells from blood. All receptors come from a human donor in good health.

Ten or more counts support this clonotype. This rearrangement joins TRBV5-6 to TRBJ2-3; D may be TRBD2 (5 bases). In germline, CDR1 is SGHDT, CDR2 YYEEEE. With 1 base removed from V and 6 bases from J, the gap between germline ends came to 15 bases. CDR3 size: 15 residues. Here the CDR3 reads CASSLFGMLVDTQYF. CDR3 nucleotides: TGTGCCAGCAGCTTGTTCGGGATGTTGGTGGATACGCAGTATTTT.

This chain connects TRBV12-3 or TRBV12-4 to TRBJ1-2, with TRBD1 matching 8 bases. The V segment lost 6 bases and the J segment 6 bases; nucleotides outside the gene matches: 3. The CDR3 covers 12 residues. The CDR3 DNA is TGTGCCAGCAGCCCGACAGGGGATGGCTACACCTTC. Encoded protein: CASSPTGDGYTF.

Only a few counts were recorded for this clonotype. Compared with germline, one end of the junction differs, possibly owing to a read error. The chain recombines TRBV30 with TRBJ2-1, with no clear D. Germline CDR1 is GTSNPN and CDR2 is SVGIG (reference sequence). CDR3 length equals 11 residues. The CDR3 is CAWGLTVTPYF. For the CDR3, the DNA is TGTGCCTGGGGCTTGACTGTCACCCCCTACTTC.

This clonotype came up a few times. DNA for the CDR3: TGTGCCAGCTCACCAACCGGGACAGGGGTTTGGGTGGAGCAGTTCTTC. Encoded protein: CASSPTGTGVWVEQFF. The gene calls are TRBV18 and TRBJ2-1; 10 bases fit TRBD1. The V gene end was trimmed by 2 bases and the J gene end by 10 bases; junction bases not matched to a gene: 11. The CDR3 spans 16 residues. Germline loops: CDR1 KGHSH, CDR2 LQKENI. The full variable domain, its missing parts supplied by reference TRBV18 and TRBJ2-1, is NAGVMQNPRHLVRRRGQEARLRCSPMKGHSHVYWYRQLPEEGLKFMVYLQKENIIDESGMPKERFSAEFPKEGPSILRIQQVVRGDSAAYFCASSPTGTGVWVEQFFGPGTRLTVL.

At least ten counts were recorded for this clonotype. The V and J genes are TRBV28 and TRBJ2-7; no clear D. The ends were cut back, 2 bases at V and 6 bases at J, with 17 bases in the middle. The CDR3 runs to 15 residues. Germline CDR1 MDHEN, CDR2 SYDVKM. The CDR3 reads CASSLVGKPTSEQYF. CDR3 coding DNA: TGTGCCAGCAGTTTAGTTGGTAAGCCCACGTCCGAGCAGTACTTC.

V and J are TRBV12-3 or TRBV12-4 and TRBJ2-7; D is undetermined. V was cut by 0 bases and J by 2 bases, with 11 bases left in between. This CDR3 has 15 amino acids. In nucleotides, the CDR3 is TGTGCCAGCAGTTTAGCCCCAGGCCTTACCTACGAGCAGTACTTC. Encoded protein: CASSLAPGLTYEQYF.

The chain is built from TRBV5-4 and TRBJ2-2; 9 bases are a match to TRBD1. From germline, CDR1 is SGHNT and CDR2 YYREEE (reference sequence). The CDR3 extends over 17 amino acids. Trimming took 5 bases from V and 0 from J; bases not matched to a gene: 8. The CDR3: CASRPTGGVSNTGELFF. CDR3 bases: TGTGCCAGCAGGCCTACAGGGGGCGTCTCGAACACCGGGGAGCTGTTTTTT. The full variable domain, its missing parts supplied by reference TRBV5-4 and TRBJ2-2, is ETGVTQSPTHLIKTRGQQVTLRCSSQSGHNTVSWYQQALGQGPQFIFQYYREEENGRGNFPPRFSGLQFPNYSSELNVNALELDDSALYLCASRPTGGVSNTGELFFGEGSRLTVL.

Worth noting for this clonotype: This may be a read error, as it is one base from a much larger clone. The J gene is TRBJ2-5, the V gene TRBV24-1; possibly TRBD2 for D (5 bases). The CDR3 sequence is 14 residues long. Germline V gene lookup returns CDR1 KGHDR and CDR2 SFDVKD. CDR3 amino acids: CVTSDSDTQETQYF. The CDR3 nucleotides read TGTGTCACCAGTGATAGCGACACCCAAGAGACCCAGTACTTC.

This clonotype was seen more than once but under ten times. The gene calls are TRBV5-1 and TRBJ2-6; D not resolved. Germline V gives CDR1 SGHRS, CDR2 YFSETQ. This CDR3 is built from 16 residues. V lost 4 bases, J lost 0 bases, and 11 bases lay in between. This CDR3 reads CASSGEVISGANVLTF. CDR3 nucleotide sequence: TGCGCCAGCAGCGGAGAGGTGATCTCTGGGGCCAACGTCCTGACTTTC.

Details on this clonotype: One end of the junction is discordant with germline, which a read error may explain. The V gene is TRBV3-1, the J gene TRBJ2-7; D call uncertain. The CDR3 spans 12 residues. Germline CDR1 LGHDT, CDR2 YNNKEL (reference sequence). The CDR3 sequence: CASSHGRNERYF. CDR3 nucleotide sequence: TGTGCCAGCAGCCATGGTAGGAACGAGCGGTACTTC.

This clonotype occurred many times. This chain links TRBV12-5 with TRBJ2-1, with TRBD1 matching 8 bases. The CDR3 loop spans 16 amino acids. Germline V CDR1 and CDR2: LGHNT, FRNRAP. The J segment lost 4 bases and the V segment lost 5 bases, leaving 10 bases of the junction unmatched. CDR3 in amino acids: CASGPRAGGMYNEQFF. The CDR3 nucleotides read TGTGCTAGTGGTCCTAGGGCAGGGGGCATGTACAATGAGCAGTTCTTC.

In this sample, this clonotype turned up a few times. The rearrangement links TRBV2 to TRBJ2-4; perhaps TRBD1 as D (5 bases). In germline, CDR1 is SNHLY, CDR2 FYNNEI. This CDR3 region has 13 residues. The ends were cut back, 3 bases at V and 3 bases at J, with 6 bases in the middle. The CDR3 sequence is CASSDRGKNIQYF. As DNA, the CDR3 is TGTGCCAGCAGTGATAGGGGCAAAAACATTCAGTACTTC.

The J gene is TRBJ2-1, the V gene TRBV7-9; D is ambiguous. This CDR3 has 11 amino acids. The V and J ends lost 8 bases and 8 bases respectively, with 10 bases between them. CDR1 and CDR2 from the germline V gene are SEHNR and FQNEAQ (reference sequence). The CDR3 region is CASQTADEQFF. CDR3 nucleotides: TGTGCCAGCCAAACGGCAGATGAGCAGTTCTTC.

Here the CDR3 reads CASSQGGPRQPQHF. CDR3 bases: TGTGCCAGCAGTCAGGGAGGTCCGCGGCAGCCCCAGCATTTT. The V gene is TRBV28, the J gene TRBJ1-5; possible D gene TRBD1, 5 bases. The V and J ends lost 5 bases and 7 bases respectively, with 15 bases between them. Germline V lookup: CDR1 MDHEN, CDR2 SYDVKM. This CDR3 has 14 residues.

To note about this clonotype: A junction end diverges from the germline sequence, so it may reflect a read error. The genes are TRBV7-9 and TRBJ2-7, with D perhaps TRBD2 (5 bases). The germline CDR1 and CDR2 sequences are SEHNR and FQNEAQ (reference sequence). The CDR3 has 15 residues. CDR3 in DNA: TGTGCCAGCAGCTTAGGGACTGGGCCCTCCTCCGAGCAGTACTTC. It is translated as CASSLGTGPSSEQYF.

This clonotype was picked up a small number of times. CDR3 bases: TGCGCCAGCAGCTTAATCGCCGACACCGTATTCGAGCAGTACTTC. Protein: CASSLIADTVFEQYF. This chain links TRBV5-1 with TRBJ2-7; D remains ambiguous. V lost 2 bases and J 6 bases, leaving 18 bases between the germline ends. CDR3 length equals 15 residues. CDR1 and CDR2 (germline): SGHRS, YFSETQ.

The rearrangement links TRBV20-1 to TRBJ1-6, with D maybe TRBD1 (5 bases). Trimming cost V 1 base and J 7 bases, with 14 bases left between them. Germline assignment: CDR1 DFQATT and CDR2 SNEGSKA (reference sequence). The CDR3 runs 15 residues. Here the CDR3 reads CSARVGGRENSPLHF. CDR3 in DNA: TGCAGTGCTAGAGTTGGGGGACGGGAGAATTCACCCCTCCACTTT.

This clonotype was counted only a few times. V gene TRBV11-2 combines with J gene TRBJ2-7, with a tentative D call TRBD1 (6 bases). The germline CDR1 and CDR2 sequences are SGHAT and FQNNGV. This CDR3 is built from 15 residues. V lost 0 bases, J lost 2 bases, and 11 bases lay in between. This CDR3 is CASSLDRGLPYEQYF. Here the CDR3 DNA reads TGTGCCAGCAGCTTAGATAGGGGGTTACCCTACGAGCAGTACTTC.

The chain couples TRBV21-1 to TRBJ2-7; the D call TRBD1 from the table was never checked on the DNA. TRBV21-1 is flagged as a pseudogene. The CDR3 covers 16 residues. CDR3 sequence reads: CASSKKARDTPYEQYF. DNA of the CDR3: TGTGCCAGCAGCAAAAAGGCGAGGGACACACCCTACGAGCAGTACTTC.